The 17 T cell receptor beta chains presented below share a single source sample, sequenced in a study of CXCR3-negative and CXCR3-positive naive CD8 T cells. Researchers prepared the TRB cDNA libraries using 5' RACE with UMI labels. TCRdb reprocessed the 5' RACE reads and stores each CDR3 protein as one record, lacking DNA. The listing records about 130,000 distinct CDR3 sequences. Source material: naive CXCR3- CD8+ T cells from blood. Subset meaning: CD45RO-CCR7+CD27+CD95- naive CD8+ T cells lacking CXCR3 (TNR3-). The receptors were sampled from a human donor in good health. Some clones in this sample may be carry-over from other donors' samples.

The CDR3 sequence: CASGRRDRPYEQYF. This chain joins TRBV7-2 and TRBJ2-7; TCRdb picks TRBD1, but there is no DNA to check that call. The V gene's germline CDR1 is SGHTA and CDR2 FQGNSA. CDR3 size: 14 residues.

The V and J genes are TRBV20-1 and TRBJ2-1. The CDR3 is 15 residues long. CDR1 and CDR2 (germline): DFQATT, SNEGSKA (reference sequence). CDR3 residues: CSARDPGSSYNEQFF.

The chain has TRBV6-2 or TRBV6-3 and TRBJ1-2; without DNA, the TCRdb call of TRBD1 cannot be checked. CDR1 is MNHEY, CDR2 SVGEGT, per germline. The CDR3 sequence is 13 residues long. CDR3 protein: CASSYDTGSGYTF.

The CDR3 sequence: CASSLGVGSPYEQYF. The chain has TRBV7-6 and TRBJ2-7. CDR3 length: 15 amino acids. Germline V lookup: CDR1 SGHVS, CDR2 FNYEAQ.

J is TRBJ1-5 and V is TRBV27; absent DNA, TCRdb's TRBD1 call cannot be checked. There are 12 residues in the CDR3. The germline gives CDR1 MNHEY, CDR2 SMNVEV (reference sequence). The CDR3 loop is CALPGHDQPQHF.

The chain joins TRBV23-1 to TRBJ2-7; TCRdb picks TRBD2, but there is no DNA to check that call. TRBV23-1 is labeled an ORF, and its function is uncertain. The CDR3 is 16 amino acids. The CDR3 sequence: CARTTGLAGSSYEQYF.

The chain carries TRBV4-1 and TRBJ2-3; TCRdb's D gene call, TRBD1, goes unchecked for lack of DNA. The CDR3 spans 16 residues. Germline V gene lookup returns CDR1 MGHRA and CDR2 YSYEKL. The CDR3 here is CASSQDRRGWTDTQYF.

The rearrangement links TRBV15 to TRBJ2-7. CDR3 length: 15 amino acids. The germline V gene encodes CDR1 LNHNV and CDR2 YYDKDF (reference sequence). The CDR3: CATTRDRDPFYEQYF.

This rearrangement joins TRBV7-9 to TRBJ2-2; TCRdb calls TRBD1, which cannot be checked without DNA. CDR1 and CDR2 (germline): SEHNR, FQNEAQ (reference sequence). The CDR3 runs to 14 residues. The CDR3 protein is CASSWGHNTGELFF.

The chain carries TRBV28 and TRBJ1-5; the TCRdb call, TRBD1, lacks DNA for checking. The V gene's germline CDR1 is MDHEN and CDR2 SYDVKM. The length of the CDR3 is 17 residues. CDR3 region: CASSLIRQGMGNQPQHF.

The V and J genes are TRBV29-1 and TRBJ2-7. Germline assignment: CDR1 SQVTM and CDR2 ANQGSEA. The CDR3 is made up of 18 amino acids. The CDR3 spells CSVEKAPEMASGSYEQYF.

The J gene is TRBJ2-3, the V gene TRBV2; the TRBD1 assignment by TCRdb is unverifiable without DNA. The CDR3 has 16 amino acids. Germline V gene data show CDR1 as SNHLY and CDR2 as FYNNEI. The chain's CDR3 is CASSDFRAYRTDTQYF.

The V gene is TRBV29-1, the J gene TRBJ2-5; absent DNA, TCRdb's TRBD2 call cannot be checked. The CDR3 has 15 amino acids. From germline, CDR1 is SQVTM and CDR2 ANQGSEA. The CDR3 loop is CSVDGLAGGGETQYF.

V is TRBV18 and J is TRBJ2-7. The germline V gene encodes CDR1 KGHSH and CDR2 LQKENI. This CDR3 contains 16 residues. The CDR3 spells CASSPSGTTAYYEQYF.

V and J are TRBV20-1 and TRBJ2-5; the TRBD1 assignment by TCRdb is unverifiable without DNA. CDR3 length equals 14 residues. Germline CDR1 is DFQATT and CDR2 is SNEGSKA (reference sequence). The CDR3 spells CSARGGQDQETQYF.

V gene TRBV4-2 combines with J gene TRBJ1-5. The CDR3 is 13 residues long. Per germline, CDR1 LGHNA and CDR2 YNFKEQ. CDR3 sequence reads: CASSQENDQPQHF.

The chain combines TRBV11-2 with TRBJ1-2; checking the TCRdb D call of TRBD1 is not possible without DNA. The length of the CDR3 is 14 residues. Germline V CDR1 and CDR2: SGHAT, FQNNGV. The CDR3 sequence: CASSPTGLLYGYTF.